The 19 T cell receptor beta chains below were found in one sample sequenced in a study of blood T cells in healthy people across ages. Together with a sample-barcoded 5' primer, a J-beta primer mix was included in a second PCR lasting roughly 6 to 12 cycles. Each CDR3 protein is one row after TCRdb ran MiXCR on the 5' RACE reads. The repertoire holds approximately 960,000 distinct CDR3 sequences, with almost 30% as singletons. These data are also associated with another study on T cells of mothers and their children.

The specimen was blood. These receptors were collected from a middle-aged woman in good health.

To note about this clonotype: This may be a read error: a much more frequent sequence differs by one nucleotide. This rearrangement joins TRBV20-1 to TRBJ2-1; 8 bases line up with TRBD1. The closer fit of TRBJ2-7 to the DNA end suggests the J call may be wrong. This CDR3 region has 14 residues. Germline V CDR1 and CDR2: DFQATT, SNEGSKA (reference sequence). CDR3 sequence (DNA): TGCAGTGCTAGAGACAGGGGGCCCTACAATGAGCAGTACTTC. Protein: CSARDRGPYNEQYF.

For this clonotype: Given a much more abundant clone one base away, this may be a read error. The chain has TRBV7-3 and TRBJ2-1; D gene uncertain. Germline loops: CDR1 SGHTA, CDR2 FQGTGA. The CDR3 totals 15 residues. CDR3 region: CAGSLTQSSYNEQFF. The CDR3 nucleotides read TGTGCCGGCAGCTTAACACAGAGCTCCTACAATGAGCAGTTCTTC.

This chain connects TRBV7-2 to TRBJ2-7; 7 bases agree with TRBD1. The germline gives CDR1 SGHTA, CDR2 FQGNSA. J lost 0 bases, V lost 1 base, and 9 bases had no gene match. This CDR3 is built from 17 residues. Here the CDR3 DNA reads TGTGCCAGCAGCTTAGGGACAGGTAGCATCCGCTCCTACGAGCAGTACTTC. Residues: CASSLGTGSIRSYEQYF.

As for this clonotype: One end of the junction varies from germline; a read error may be responsible. The chain combines TRBV11-1 with TRBJ2-5; tentatively, D is TRBD1 or TRBD2 (6 bases each). Germline CDR1 reads SGHAT; CDR2 reads FQDESV (reference sequence). The CDR3 contains 15 residues. As DNA, the CDR3 is TGTGCCAGTAGCTTCAACGGGGGCAGGGGAAATGAGCAGTACTTC. This codes for CASSFNGGRGNEQYF. The full variable domain, with the rest looked up from reference TRBV11-1 and TRBJ2-5, is EAEVAQSPRYKITEKSQAVAFWCDPISGHATLYWYRQILGQGPELLVQFQDESVVDDSQLPKDRFSAERLKGVDSTLKIQPAELGDSAMYLCASSFNGGRGNEQYFGPGTRLLVL.

The chain couples TRBV5-1 to TRBJ2-3; D possibly corresponds to TRBD1 (6 bases). V lost 0 bases, J lost 2 bases, and 13 bases lay in between. Germline-derived CDR1 and CDR2 are SGHRS and YFSETQ. The CDR3 is made up of 16 amino acids. The CDR3 nucleotides read TGCGCCAGCAGCTTGGCCTCCCTGGGGGCCACAGATACGCAGTATTTT. Its protein is CASSLASLGATDTQYF. Using reference TRBV5-1 and TRBJ2-3 for the parts outside the CDR3, the full variable domain is KAGVTQTPRYLIKTRGQQVTLSCSPISGHRSVSWYQQTPGQGLQFLFEYFSETQRNKGNFPGRFSGRQFSNSRSEMNVSTLELGDSALYLCASSLASLGATDTQYFGPGTRLTVL.

This chain links TRBV9 with TRBJ2-1, with D possibly matching TRBD2 (6 bases). Germline V lookup: CDR1 SGDLS, CDR2 YYNGEE. V was clipped by 7 bases and J by 0 bases, with 14 bases between them. CDR3 length: 15 amino acids. CDR3: CASSTAGSSYNEQFF. Here the CDR3 DNA reads TGTGCCAGCTCAACAGCGGGCAGCTCCTACAATGAGCAGTTCTTC.

The genes are TRBV27 and TRBJ1-1; the D is unclear. V was cut by 8 bases and J by 1 base, with 11 bases left in between. The CDR3 sequence is 13 residues long. The germline gives CDR1 MNHEY, CDR2 SMNVEV (reference sequence). In nucleotides, the CDR3 is TGTGCCAGCGCCGGCGGCAGGAACACTGAAGCTTTCTTT. This translates into CASAGGRNTEAFF.

The chain employs TRBV27 and TRBJ2-5; weak D call: TRBD2 (5 bases). CDR1 and CDR2 from the germline V gene are MNHEY and SMNVEV (reference sequence). Trimming stripped 0 bases from V and 5 bases from J, with 19 bases between. The CDR3 runs to 17 residues. The chain's CDR3 is CASSLSSGRELGETQYF. The CDR3 nucleotides are TGTGCCAGCAGTTTATCGAGTGGGAGAGAGCTTGGTGAGACCCAGTACTTC.

This clonotype has a count of ten or more. The chain employs TRBV10-3 and TRBJ1-2; perhaps TRBD1 as D (5 bases). CDR3 length: 13 amino acids. The V and J ends lost 5 bases and 6 bases respectively, with 13 bases between them. CDR1 ENHRY and CDR2 SYGVKD come from the germline V gene. The CDR3 spells CAISREMGHGYTF. The DNA of the CDR3 is TGTGCCATCAGTCGAGAAATGGGACATGGCTACACCTTC.

The table lists this clonotype with a few counts. The chain carries TRBV7-9 and TRBJ1-1; TRBD1 matches at 10 bases. J was trimmed by 1 base and V by 5 bases; bases with no gene match: 4. Germline V gives CDR1 SEHNR, CDR2 FQNEAQ (reference sequence). The CDR3 is 15 residues long. CDR3 nucleotide sequence: TGTGCCAGCAGCATTTGGACAGGGGGGAACACTGAAGCTTTCTTT. Encoded protein: CASSIWTGGNTEAFF.

V usage is TRBV10-3 and J usage is TRBJ2-3; tentative D call: TRBD1 (6 bases). The V gene's germline CDR1 is ENHRY and CDR2 SYGVKD. This CDR3 has 16 residues. V gave up 2 bases and J gave up 0 bases, with 12 bases separating them. The CDR3 protein is CAISEKGQPSTDTQYF. DNA of the CDR3: TGTGCCATCAGTGAGAAGGGACAACCTAGCACAGATACGCAGTATTTT.

This clonotype was seen a few times. V gene TRBV5-1 combines with J gene TRBJ1-4; possibly TRBD1 for D (5 bases). CDR1 is SGHRS and CDR2 is YFSETQ in the germline V gene. V lost 0 bases and J lost 7, with 16 bases in between. This CDR3 has 16 residues. The CDR3 region has the DNA TGCGCCAGCAGCTTGGGACCGACAGTGAAGGGTGAAAAACTGTTTTTT. Its protein product is CASSLGPTVKGEKLFF.

This clonotype appeared a few times. The chain employs TRBV15 and TRBJ2-1; TRBD1 matches 8 bases. Germline values: CDR1 LNHNV, CDR2 YYDKDF (reference sequence). Trimming took 5 bases from V and 8 from J; bases not matched to a gene: 11. The CDR3 has 15 amino acids. CDR3 protein: CATSRKTGGMDEQFF. The CDR3 bases are TGTGCCACCAGCCGTAAAACAGGGGGGATGGATGAGCAGTTCTTC.

CDR3 sequence: CASRPTSGGGYNEQFF. The CDR3 DNA reads TGTGCCAGCAGACCAACTAGCGGGGGGGGCTACAATGAGCAGTTCTTC. This chain uses TRBV6-5 with TRBJ2-1; TRBD2 matches 13 bases. The germline V gene has CDR1 MNHEY and CDR2 SVGAGI. J lost 3 bases, V lost 6 bases, and 5 bases had no gene match. The CDR3 runs to 16 residues.

This clonotype has ten or more counts. DNA for the CDR3: TGTGCCAGCAGCTTAGAGGTTGGGGTGGCGGTCTACGAGCAGTACTTC. This codes for CASSLEVGVAVYEQYF. This rearrangement joins TRBV7-2 to TRBJ2-7; D gene ambiguous. Trimming pared 1 base from V and 3 bases from J, leaving 16 bases between. Germline V lookup: CDR1 SGHTA, CDR2 FQGNSA. The CDR3 is 16 amino acids.

The sample holds many counts of this clonotype. The rearrangement links TRBV5-1 to TRBJ2-3; D remains unclear. Per the germline V gene, CDR1 is SGHRS and CDR2 is YFSETQ. The CDR3 length is 11 residues. Trimming took off 6 bases at V and 4 bases at J, with 6 bases between the two ends. CDR3: CASTSADTQYF. The DNA for the CDR3 is TGCGCCAGCACCAGTGCAGATACGCAGTATTTT.

This clonotype was detected a few times. V usage is TRBV29-1 and J usage is TRBJ2-7, with D maybe TRBD2 (5 bases). V was clipped by 7 bases and J by 7 bases, with 17 bases between them. CDR3 size: 12 residues. CDR1 SQVTM and CDR2 ANQGSEA come from the germline V gene. The DNA for the CDR3 is TGCAGCGGATCGGGCCTGAGAGGGGAGCAGTACTTC. Encoded protein: CSGSGLRGEQYF.

This sequence joins TRBV4-2 and TRBJ2-4; 7 bases align to TRBD1. V shed 0 bases and J 2 bases; nucleotides not matched to a gene: 1. The germline V gene has CDR1 LGHNA and CDR2 YNFKEQ. There are 15 residues in the CDR3. As DNA, the CDR3 is TGTGCCAGCAGCCAAGAACAGGGGTCCAAAAACATTCAGTACTTC. It specifies CASSQEQGSKNIQYF.

This clonotype came up many times. V usage is TRBV4-1 and J usage is TRBJ2-1, with 7 positions matching TRBD2. V gave up 1 base and J gave up 4 bases; unmatched junction bases: 1. The CDR3 is 14 amino acids. The germline V gene encodes CDR1 MGHRA and CDR2 YSYEKL. The CDR3 DNA reads as TGCGCCAGCAGCCAAGGCGGGGGTTACAATGAGCAGTTCTTC. Residues: CASSQGGGYNEQFF.